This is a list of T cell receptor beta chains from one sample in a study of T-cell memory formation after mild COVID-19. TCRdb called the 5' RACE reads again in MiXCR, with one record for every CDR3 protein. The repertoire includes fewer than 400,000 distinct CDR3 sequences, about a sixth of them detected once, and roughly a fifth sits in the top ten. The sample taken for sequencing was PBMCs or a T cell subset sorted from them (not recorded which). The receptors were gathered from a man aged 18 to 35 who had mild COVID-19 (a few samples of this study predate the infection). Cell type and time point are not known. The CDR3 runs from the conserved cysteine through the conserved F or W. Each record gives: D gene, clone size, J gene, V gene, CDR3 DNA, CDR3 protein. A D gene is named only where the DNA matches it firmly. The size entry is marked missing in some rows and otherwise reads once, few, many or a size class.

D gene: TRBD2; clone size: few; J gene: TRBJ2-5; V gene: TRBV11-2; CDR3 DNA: TGTGCCAGCAGCTCGGGGACTAGCGGGTGGGGGCAGGAGACCCAGTACTTC; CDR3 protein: CASSSGTSGWGQETQYF
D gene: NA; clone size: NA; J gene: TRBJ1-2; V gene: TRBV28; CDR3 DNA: TGTGCCAGCAGTTTTGTGGTCGAAAAGGGTGGCTACACCTTC; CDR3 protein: CASSFVVEKGGYTF
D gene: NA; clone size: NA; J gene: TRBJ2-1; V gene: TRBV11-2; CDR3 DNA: TGTGCCAGCAGCTTAGAAGGGACGGCCTACAATGAGCAGTTCTTC; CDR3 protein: CASSLEGTAYNEQFF
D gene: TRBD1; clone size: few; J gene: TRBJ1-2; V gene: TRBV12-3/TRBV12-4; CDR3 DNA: TGTGCCAGCAGTCAACAGATGGGGACAGGAAGATCTAACTATGGCTACACCTTC; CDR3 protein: CASSQQMGTGRSNYGYTF
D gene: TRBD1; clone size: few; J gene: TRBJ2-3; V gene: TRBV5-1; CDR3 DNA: TGCGCCAGCAGTCGACAGGGACCCGATACGCAGTATTTT; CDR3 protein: CASSRQGPDTQYF
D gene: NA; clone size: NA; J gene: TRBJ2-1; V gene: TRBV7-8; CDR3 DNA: TGTGCCAGCAGCTCCCGAGACTGGACTAACCCCAATGAGCAGTTCTTC; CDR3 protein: CASSSRDWTNPNEQFF
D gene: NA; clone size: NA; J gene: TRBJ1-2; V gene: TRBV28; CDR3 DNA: TGTGCCAGCACCCCTCGGCAGGGAGGTGGCTACACCTTC; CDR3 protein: CASTPRQGGGYTF
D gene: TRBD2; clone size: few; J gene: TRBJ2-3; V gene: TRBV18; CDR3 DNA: TGTGCCAGCTCACCGGTGGCTAGCGGGGCAACCGGAGATACGCAGTATTTT; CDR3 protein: CASSPVASGATGDTQYF
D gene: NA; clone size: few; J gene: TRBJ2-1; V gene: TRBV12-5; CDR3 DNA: TGTGCTAGTGTCCCCGGGGGCAGCGGCTCTTACAATGAGCAGTTCTTC; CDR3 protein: CASVPGGSGSYNEQFF
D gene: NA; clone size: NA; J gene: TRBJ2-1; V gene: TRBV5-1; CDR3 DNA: TGCGCCAGCAGCTTGCCCAACTTAGCATCGGGGGGCGACTCCTACAATGAGCAGTTCTTC; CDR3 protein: CASSLPNLASGGDSYNEQFF
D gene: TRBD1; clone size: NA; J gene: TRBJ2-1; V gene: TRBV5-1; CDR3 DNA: TGCGCCAGCAGCTTGGATTGGACAGGGTACAATGAGCAGTTCTTC; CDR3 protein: CASSLDWTGYNEQFF
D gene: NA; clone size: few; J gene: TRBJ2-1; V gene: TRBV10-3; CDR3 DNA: TGTGCCATCAGTGAGTCTAGGGGGATTGTTTACAATGAGCAGTTCTTC; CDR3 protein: CAISESRGIVYNEQFF
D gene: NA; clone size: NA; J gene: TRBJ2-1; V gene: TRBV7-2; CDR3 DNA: TGTGCCAGCAGCCCCAGTGGCAATGAGCAGTTCTTC; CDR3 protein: CASSPSGNEQFF
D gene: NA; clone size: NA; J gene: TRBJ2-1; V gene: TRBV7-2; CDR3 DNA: TGTGCCAGCAGCTTAAGTCCGACAAGGGTCAGTAATGAGCAGTTCTTC; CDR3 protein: CASSLSPTRVSNEQFF
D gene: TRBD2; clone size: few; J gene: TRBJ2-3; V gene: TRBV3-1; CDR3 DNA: TGTGCCAGCAGCCAAGAAGGAATGGGGGGGACGGCCTTCACAGATACGCAGTATTTT; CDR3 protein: CASSQEGMGGTAFTDTQYF
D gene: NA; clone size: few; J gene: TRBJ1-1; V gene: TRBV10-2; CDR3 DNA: TGCGCCAGCAGTGAGTCGGGGCGGGGGGACACTGAAGCTTTCTTT; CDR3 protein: CASSESGRGDTEAFF
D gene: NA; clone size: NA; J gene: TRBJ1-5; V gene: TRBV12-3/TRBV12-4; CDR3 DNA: TGTGCCAGCAGGTCCGGGCCGGCATTTCAGCCCCAGCATTTT; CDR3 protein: CASRSGPAFQPQHF
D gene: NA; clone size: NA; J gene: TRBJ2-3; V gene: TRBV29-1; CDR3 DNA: TGCAGCGTTGAGAAGGGACTCCCAGATACGCAGTATTTT; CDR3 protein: CSVEKGLPDTQYF
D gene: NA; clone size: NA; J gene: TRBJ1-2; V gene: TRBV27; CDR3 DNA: TGTGCCAGCAGTTCAATGGTTCGGGGATGGTCCAAATATGGCTACACCTTC; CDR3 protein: CASSSMVRGWSKYGYTF
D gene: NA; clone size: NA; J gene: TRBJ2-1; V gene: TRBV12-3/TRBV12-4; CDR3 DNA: TGTGCCATCGGGGGCGGGGTTTCCTACAATGAGCAGTTCTTC; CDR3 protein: CAIGGGVSYNEQFF
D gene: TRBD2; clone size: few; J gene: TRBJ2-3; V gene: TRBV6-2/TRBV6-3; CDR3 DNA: TGTGCCAGCAGTTACCGGCGGGAGTACACAGATACGCAGTATTTT; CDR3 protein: CASSYRREYTDTQYF
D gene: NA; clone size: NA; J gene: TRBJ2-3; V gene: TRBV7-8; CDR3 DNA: TGTGCCAGCAGCTCCCCTGGCCGAACTAGCACAGATACGCAGTATTTT; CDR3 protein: CASSSPGRTSTDTQYF
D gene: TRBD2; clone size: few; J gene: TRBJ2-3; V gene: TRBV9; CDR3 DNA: TGTGCCAGCAGCGTAGCGGTAGCGGGGCTTAATACGCAGTATTTT; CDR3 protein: CASSVAVAGLNTQYF
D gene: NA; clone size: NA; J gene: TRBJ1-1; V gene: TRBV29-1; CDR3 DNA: TGCAGCGTTGTCGGGAACACTGAAGCTTTCTTT; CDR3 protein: CSVVGNTEAFF
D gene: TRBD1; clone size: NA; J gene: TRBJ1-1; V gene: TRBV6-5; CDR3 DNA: TGTGCCAGCAGACAGGGGCAGGACACTGAAGCTTTCTTT; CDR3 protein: CASRQGQDTEAFF
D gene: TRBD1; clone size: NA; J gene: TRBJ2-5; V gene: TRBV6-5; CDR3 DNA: TGTGCCAGCAGCGGATGGCGTGGGGGACAGGGGGCTGGAGAGACCCAGTACTTC; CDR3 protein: CASSGWRGGQGAGETQYF
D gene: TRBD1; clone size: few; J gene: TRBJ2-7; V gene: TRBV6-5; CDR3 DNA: TGTGCCACAACGGGGACAGGGAGCTACGAGCAGTACTTC; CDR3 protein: CATTGTGSYEQYF
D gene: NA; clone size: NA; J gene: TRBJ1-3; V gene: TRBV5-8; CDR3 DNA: TGTGCCAGCAGCTTGGTAGGCCCCGTACGGAGCTCTGGAAACACCATATATTTT; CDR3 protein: CASSLVGPVRSSGNTIYF
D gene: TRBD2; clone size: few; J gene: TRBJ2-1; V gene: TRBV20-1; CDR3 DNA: TGCAGTGCTAGAGGTTGGGGGGGTTCAGAAAGCTCCTACAATGAGCAGTTCTTC; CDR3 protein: CSARGWGGSESSYNEQFF
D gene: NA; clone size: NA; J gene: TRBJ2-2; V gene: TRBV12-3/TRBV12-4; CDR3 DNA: NA; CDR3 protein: CASSTSRLGPGELFF
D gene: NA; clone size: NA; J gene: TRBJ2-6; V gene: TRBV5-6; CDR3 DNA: TGTGCCAGCAGCCCACCGCGAGGGGCCAACGTCCTGACTTTC; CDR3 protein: CASSPPRGANVLTF
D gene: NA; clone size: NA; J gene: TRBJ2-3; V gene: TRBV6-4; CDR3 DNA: TGTGCCAGCCCGTGGGAGGTACCGAGCACAGATACGCAGTATTTT; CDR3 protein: CASPWEVPSTDTQYF
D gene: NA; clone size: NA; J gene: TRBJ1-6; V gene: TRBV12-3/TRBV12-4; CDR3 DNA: TGTGCCAGCACCCTGGGGGGTAATTCACCCCTCCACTTT; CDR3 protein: CASTLGGNSPLHF
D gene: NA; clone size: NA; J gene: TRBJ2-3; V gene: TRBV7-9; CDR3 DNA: TGTGCCAGCAGCACGATCGCTTCGGCCGGGTTAGGCACAGATACGCAGTATTTT; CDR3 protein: CASSTIASAGLGTDTQYF
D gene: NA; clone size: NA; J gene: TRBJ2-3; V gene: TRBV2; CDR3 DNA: TGTGCCAGCAGCGGGGACCAAGCAGATACGCAGTATTTT; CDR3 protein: CASSGDQADTQYF